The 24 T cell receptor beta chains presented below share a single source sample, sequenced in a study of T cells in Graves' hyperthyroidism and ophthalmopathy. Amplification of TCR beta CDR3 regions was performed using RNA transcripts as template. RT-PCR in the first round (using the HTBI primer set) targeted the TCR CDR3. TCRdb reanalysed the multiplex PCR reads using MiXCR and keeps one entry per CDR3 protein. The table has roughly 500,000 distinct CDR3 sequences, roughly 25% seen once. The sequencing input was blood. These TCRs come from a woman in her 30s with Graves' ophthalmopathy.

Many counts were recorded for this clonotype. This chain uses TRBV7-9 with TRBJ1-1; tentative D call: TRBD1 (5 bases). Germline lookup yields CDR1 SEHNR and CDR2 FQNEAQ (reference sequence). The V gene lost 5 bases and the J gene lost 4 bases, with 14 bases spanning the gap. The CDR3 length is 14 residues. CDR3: CASSQRGVSTEAFF. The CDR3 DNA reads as TGTGCCAGCAGCCAACGGGGGGTGAGCACTGAAGCTTTCTTT.

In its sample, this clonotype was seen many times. The DNA for the CDR3 is TGTGCCACCGGGGGAGGGGGAATTATCTATGGCTACACCTTC. Amino acid sequence: CATGGGGIIYGYTF. The gene calls are TRBV10-3 and TRBJ1-2; D possibly corresponds to TRBD1 (6 bases). There are 14 residues in the CDR3. Trimming pared 10 bases from V and 4 bases from J, leaving 19 bases between. Germline CDR1 is ENHRY and CDR2 is SYGVKD.

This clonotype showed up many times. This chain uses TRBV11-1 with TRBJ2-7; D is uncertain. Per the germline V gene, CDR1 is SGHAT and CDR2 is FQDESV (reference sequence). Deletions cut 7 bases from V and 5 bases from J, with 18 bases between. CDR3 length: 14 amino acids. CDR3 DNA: TGTGCCAGCAACCGCTTCAACCACGGCGACGAGCAGTACTTC. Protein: CASNRFNHGDEQYF.

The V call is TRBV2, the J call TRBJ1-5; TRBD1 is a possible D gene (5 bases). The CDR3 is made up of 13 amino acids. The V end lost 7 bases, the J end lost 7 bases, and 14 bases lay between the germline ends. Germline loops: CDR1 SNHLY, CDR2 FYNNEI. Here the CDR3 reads CASMSAGGQPQHF. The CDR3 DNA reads TGTGCCAGCATGTCAGCGGGGGGGCAGCCCCAGCATTTT.

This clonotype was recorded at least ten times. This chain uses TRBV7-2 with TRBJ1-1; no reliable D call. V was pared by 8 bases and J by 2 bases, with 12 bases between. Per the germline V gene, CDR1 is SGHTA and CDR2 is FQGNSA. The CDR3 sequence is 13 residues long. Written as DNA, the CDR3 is TGTGCCAGCCAGCCGAGGGTTAACACTGAAGCTTTCTTT. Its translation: CASQPRVNTEAFF.

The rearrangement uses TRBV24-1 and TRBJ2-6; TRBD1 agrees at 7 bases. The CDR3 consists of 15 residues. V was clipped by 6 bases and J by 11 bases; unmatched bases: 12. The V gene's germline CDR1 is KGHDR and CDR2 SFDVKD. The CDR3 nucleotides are TGTGCCACCAGTCCAACACAGGGGTCGGTCGACGTCCTGACTTTC. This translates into CATSPTQGSVDVLTF.

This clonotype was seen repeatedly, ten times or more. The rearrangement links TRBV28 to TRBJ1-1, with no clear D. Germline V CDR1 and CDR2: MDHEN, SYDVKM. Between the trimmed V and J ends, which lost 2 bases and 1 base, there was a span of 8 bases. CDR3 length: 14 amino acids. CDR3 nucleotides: TGTGCCAGCAGTTTAATGGTCAGGAACACTGAAGCTTTCTTT. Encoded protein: CASSLMVRNTEAFF.

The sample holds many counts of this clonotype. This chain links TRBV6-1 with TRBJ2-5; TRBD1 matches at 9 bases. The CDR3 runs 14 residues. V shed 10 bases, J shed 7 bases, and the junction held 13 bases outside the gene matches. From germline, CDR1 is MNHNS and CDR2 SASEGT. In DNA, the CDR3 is TGTGCCACCCTCCCCGGACAGGGGCTGTGGACCCAGTACTTC. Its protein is CATLPGQGLWTQYF.

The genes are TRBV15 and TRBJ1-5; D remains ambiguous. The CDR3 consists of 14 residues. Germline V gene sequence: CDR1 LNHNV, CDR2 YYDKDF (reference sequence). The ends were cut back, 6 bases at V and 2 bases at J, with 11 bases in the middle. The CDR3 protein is CATSPGFGNQPQHF. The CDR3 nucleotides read TGTGCCACCAGTCCGGGGTTTGGCAATCAGCCCCAGCATTTT. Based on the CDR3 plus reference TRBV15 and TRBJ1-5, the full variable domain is DAMVIQNPRYQVTQFGKPVTLSCSQTLNHNVMYWYQQKSSQAPKLLFHYYDKDFNNEADTPDNFQSRRPNTSFCFLDIRSPGLGDTAMYLCATSPGFGNQPQHFGDGTRLSIL.

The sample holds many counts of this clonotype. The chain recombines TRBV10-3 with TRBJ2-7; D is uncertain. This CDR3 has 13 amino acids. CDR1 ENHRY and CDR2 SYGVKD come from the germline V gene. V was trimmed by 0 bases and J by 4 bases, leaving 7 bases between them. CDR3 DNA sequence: TGTGCCATCAGTGAGTCAGCTAGTTACGAGCAGTACTTC. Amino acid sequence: CAISESASYEQYF.

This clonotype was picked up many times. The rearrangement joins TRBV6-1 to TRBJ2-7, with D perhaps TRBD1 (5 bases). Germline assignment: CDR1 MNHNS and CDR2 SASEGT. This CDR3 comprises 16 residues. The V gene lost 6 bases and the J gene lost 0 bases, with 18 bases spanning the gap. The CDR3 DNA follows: TGTGCCAGCAGCCGAGATTCAGGGCAGGTCTCCTACGAGCAGTACTTC. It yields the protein CASSRDSGQVSYEQYF.

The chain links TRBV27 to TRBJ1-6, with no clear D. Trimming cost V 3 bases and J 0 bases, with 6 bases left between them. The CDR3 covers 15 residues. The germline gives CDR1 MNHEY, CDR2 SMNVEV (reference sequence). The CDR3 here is CASSFGSSYNSPLHF. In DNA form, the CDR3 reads TGTGCCAGCAGTTTTGGCAGCTCCTATAATTCACCCCTCCACTTT.

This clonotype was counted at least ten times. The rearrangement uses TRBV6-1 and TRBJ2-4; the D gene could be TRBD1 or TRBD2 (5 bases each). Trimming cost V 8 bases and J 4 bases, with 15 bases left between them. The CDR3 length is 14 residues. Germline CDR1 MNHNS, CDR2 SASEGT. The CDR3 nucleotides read TGTGCCAGCGGCAGGGATCCGGGGAAAAACATTCAGTACTTC. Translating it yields CASGRDPGKNIQYF.

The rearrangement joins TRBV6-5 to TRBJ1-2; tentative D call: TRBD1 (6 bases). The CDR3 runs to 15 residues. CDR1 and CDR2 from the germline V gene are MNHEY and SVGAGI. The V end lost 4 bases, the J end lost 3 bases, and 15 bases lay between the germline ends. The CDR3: CASSSGVGGYYGYTF. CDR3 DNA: TGTGCCAGCAGTTCAGGGGTTGGGGGCTACTATGGCTACACCTTC.

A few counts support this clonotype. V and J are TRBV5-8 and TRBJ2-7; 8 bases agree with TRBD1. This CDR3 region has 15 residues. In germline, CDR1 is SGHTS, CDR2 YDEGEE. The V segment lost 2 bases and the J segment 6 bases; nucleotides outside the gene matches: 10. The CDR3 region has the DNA TGTGCCAGCAGCTTTTCCGGGACAGGAGGGCGCGAGCAGTACTTC. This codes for CASSFSGTGGREQYF.

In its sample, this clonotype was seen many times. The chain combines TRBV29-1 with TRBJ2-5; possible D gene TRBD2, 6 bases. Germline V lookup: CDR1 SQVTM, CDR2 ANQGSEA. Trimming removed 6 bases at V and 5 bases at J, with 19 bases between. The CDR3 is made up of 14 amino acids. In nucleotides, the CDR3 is TGCAGCGTCCCTCCTTCGGGGGATTTTGAGACCCAGTACTTC. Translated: CSVPPSGDFETQYF.

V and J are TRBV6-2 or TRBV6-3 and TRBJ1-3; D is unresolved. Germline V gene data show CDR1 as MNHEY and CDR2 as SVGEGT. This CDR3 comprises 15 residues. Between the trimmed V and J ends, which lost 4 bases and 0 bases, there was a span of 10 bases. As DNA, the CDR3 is TGTGCCAGCAGTTCCGCTTACATCTCTGGAAACACCATATATTTT. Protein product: CASSSAYISGNTIYF.

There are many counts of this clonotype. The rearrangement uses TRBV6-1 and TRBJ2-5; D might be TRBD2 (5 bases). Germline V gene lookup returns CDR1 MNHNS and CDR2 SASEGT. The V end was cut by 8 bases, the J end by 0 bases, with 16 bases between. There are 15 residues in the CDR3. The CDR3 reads CASSATNGNQETQYF. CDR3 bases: TGTGCCAGCTCTGCCACAAACGGGAACCAAGAGACCCAGTACTTC.

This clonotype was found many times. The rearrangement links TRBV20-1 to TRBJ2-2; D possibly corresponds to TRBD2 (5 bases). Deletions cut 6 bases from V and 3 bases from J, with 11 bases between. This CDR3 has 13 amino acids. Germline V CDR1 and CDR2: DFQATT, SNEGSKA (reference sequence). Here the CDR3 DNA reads TGCAGTGCCCCCGGACTTTACACCGGGGAGCTGTTTTTT. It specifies CSAPGLYTGELFF.

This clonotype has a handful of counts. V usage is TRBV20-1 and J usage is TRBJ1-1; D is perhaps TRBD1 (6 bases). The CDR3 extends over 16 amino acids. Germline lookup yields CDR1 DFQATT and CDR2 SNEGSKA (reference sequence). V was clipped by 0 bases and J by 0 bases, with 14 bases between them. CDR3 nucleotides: TGCAGTGCTAGAGATTGGACAGTGCTTATGAACACTGAAGCTTTCTTT. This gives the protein CSARDWTVLMNTEAFF.

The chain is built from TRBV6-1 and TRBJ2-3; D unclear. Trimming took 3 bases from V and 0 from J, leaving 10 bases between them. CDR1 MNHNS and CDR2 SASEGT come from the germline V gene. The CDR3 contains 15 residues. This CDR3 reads CASSEGLSSTDTQYF. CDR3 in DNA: TGTGCCAGCAGTGAGGGCCTTAGCAGCACAGATACGCAGTATTTT.

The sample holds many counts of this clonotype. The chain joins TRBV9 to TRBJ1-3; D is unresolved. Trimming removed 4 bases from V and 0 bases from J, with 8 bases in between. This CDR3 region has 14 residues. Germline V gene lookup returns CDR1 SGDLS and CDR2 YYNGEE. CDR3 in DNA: TGTGCCAGCAGCCCCTCCCCCTCTGGAAACACCATATATTTT. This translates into CASSPSPSGNTIYF.

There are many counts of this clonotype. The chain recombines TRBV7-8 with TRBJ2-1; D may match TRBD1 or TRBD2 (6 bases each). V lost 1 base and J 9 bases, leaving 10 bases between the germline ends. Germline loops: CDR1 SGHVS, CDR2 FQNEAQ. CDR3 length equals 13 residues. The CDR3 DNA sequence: TGTGCCAGCAGCTTAGTGGGGGGCAGTGAGCAGTTCTTC. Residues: CASSLVGGSEQFF.

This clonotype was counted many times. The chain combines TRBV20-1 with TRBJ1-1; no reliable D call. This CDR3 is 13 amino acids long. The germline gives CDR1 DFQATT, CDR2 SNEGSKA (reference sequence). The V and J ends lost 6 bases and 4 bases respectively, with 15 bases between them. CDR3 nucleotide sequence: TGCAGTGCAACTCCCCACCCCCCCACTGAAGCTTTCTTT. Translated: CSATPHPPTEAFF.